The rows below give T cell receptor beta chains drawn from one sample of a study of T cells in Graves' hyperthyroidism and ophthalmopathy. TCRdb reprocessed the multiplex PCR reads with MiXCR, giving one entry per CDR3 protein. This sample has roughly 500,000 distinct CDR3 sequences, with approximately 49% found just once. The sequenced sample consisted of peripheral blood or thyroid tissue (not recorded which). These receptors were obtained from an adult woman with Graves' disease, either hyperthyroidism or ophthalmopathy (not recorded which). Each CDR3 is given with its conserved first and last residue. A D gene is named only where the DNA matches it firmly. For some rows the clone size is stated as once, few or many, or as a class when expanded; others skip it.

j_gene,d_gene,v_gene,abundance,CDR3aa,CDR3nt
TRBJ1-1,-,TRBV7-9,many,CASSSPRTTEAFF,TGTGCCAGCAGCTCCCCTAGGACAACCGAAGCTTTCTTT
TRBJ2-7,TRBD1,TRBV5-8,few,CASSLGDRDRDEQYF,TGTGCCAGCAGCTTGGGGGACAGGGATAGGGACGAGCAGTACTTC
TRBJ1-2,TRBD1,TRBV4-3,-,CASSQDSPGQAPFYGYTF,TGCGCCAGCAGCCAAGACTCGCCGGGACAGGCCCCCTTCTATGGCTACACCTTC
TRBJ1-2,-,TRBV4-2,-,CASSQDSQLFGYTF,TGTGCCAGCAGCCAAGATTCACAGTTATTTGGCTACACCTTC
TRBJ1-2,-,TRBV29-1,few,CSVASRETFGYTF,TGCAGCGTTGCCTCTAGGGAGACTTTTGGCTACACCTTC
TRBJ1-2,-,TRBV15,-,CATSSASLAGAYGYTF,TGTGCCACCAGCAGTGCTAGTCTGGCGGGCGCATATGGCTACACCTTC
TRBJ1-2,-,TRBV4-2,-,CASSQLAGQGLYYGYTF,TGTGCCAGCAGCCAACTCGCGGGGCAGGGTTTGTACTATGGCTACACCTTC
TRBJ2-6,-,TRBV24-1,-,CATSDAPSGANVLTF,TGTGCCACCAGTGACGCCCCCTCTGGGGCCAACGTCCTGACTTTC
TRBJ1-2,-,TRBV10-3,many,CAISEREGQGYTF,TGTGCCATCAGTGAAAGGGAGGGCCAGGGCTACACCTTC
TRBJ1-6,TRBD1,TRBV7-2,many,CASSLGTGNSPLHF,TGTGCCAGCAGCTTAGGGACAGGGAATTCACCCCTCCACTTT
TRBJ2-5,-,TRBV7-7,-,CASSPGSGGETQYF,TGTGCTAGCAGCCCCGGCAGTGGGGGTGAGACCCAGTACTTC
TRBJ2-7,-,TRBV7-9,-,CASSAGPEQYF,TGTGCCAGCAGCGCGGGACCGGAGCAGTACTTC
TRBJ1-5,-,TRBV19,many,CASSMETVPSQPQHF,TGTGCCAGTAGTATGGAAACCGTTCCCAGTCAGCCCCAGCATTTT
TRBJ1-2,TRBD1,TRBV10-3,-,CAICGTGGYGYTF,TGTGCCATCTGCGGGACAGGGGGCTATGGCTACACCTTC
TRBJ2-6,-,TRBV11-1,-,CASPKVGDSGANVLTF,TGTGCCAGCCCTAAGGTGGGGGACTCTGGGGCCAACGTCCTGACTTTC
TRBJ1-2,-,TRBV24-1,-,CATEGFDGYTF,TGTGCCACCGAGGGTTTCGACGGCTACACCTTC
TRBJ2-7,TRBD2,TRBV4-1,-,CASSHGDGRAYEQYF,TGCGCCAGCAGCCATGGGGACGGGAGGGCCTACGAGCAGTACTTC
TRBJ1-2,-,TRBV10-2,many,CASSEEGRNYGYTF,TGCGCCAGCAGTGAGGAGGGCCGTAACTATGGCTACACCTTC
TRBJ1-4,TRBD1,TRBV12-3/TRBV12-4,once,CASSPTGMSEKLFF,TGTGCCAGCAGCCCGACAGGGATGTCTGAAAAACTGTTTTTT
TRBJ2-5,-,TRBV5-1,many,CASSPRDSGETQYF,TGCGCCAGCAGCCCCAGGGACAGCGGGGAGACCCAGTACTTC
TRBJ1-1,TRBD1,TRBV4-1,-,CASSQDTGQGITEAFF,TGCGCCAGCAGCCAAGATACGGGACAGGGGATCACTGAAGCTTTCTTT
TRBJ1-5,-,TRBV20-1,few,CSASAWDTLWPQHF,TGCAGTGCTAGCGCCTGGGACACCCTTTGGCCCCAGCATTTT
TRBJ1-2,TRBD1,TRBV4-2,many,CASSPGRAGGYYGYTF,TGTGCCAGCAGCCCCGGAAGGGCAGGGGGTTACTATGGCTACACCTTC
TRBJ2-3,TRBD2,TRBV29-1,-,CSVEGEGLTDTQYF,TGCAGCGTTGAGGGGGAGGGCCTGACAGATACGCAGTATTTT
TRBJ1-2,TRBD1,TRBV27,-,CASAAGQSYGYTF,TGTGCCAGCGCGGCGGGACAGTCCTATGGCTACACCTTC
TRBJ2-5,-,TRBV7-6,few,CASSPSWGQETQYF,TGTGCCAGCAGCCCCAGTTGGGGCCAAGAGACCCAGTACTTC
TRBJ1-5,-,TRBV4-3,many,CASSQEFADRNQPQHF,TGCGCCAGCAGCCAAGAATTTGCGGACAGAAATCAGCCCCAGCATTTT
TRBJ2-2,-,TRBV10-3,-,CAISEQMGGTGGELFF,TGTGCCATCAGTGAGCAGATGGGCGGGACGGGCGGGGAGCTGTTTTTT
TRBJ1-1,-,TRBV6-5,many,CASSYSMAANTEAFF,TGTGCCAGCAGTTACTCGATGGCGGCCAACACTGAAGCTTTCTTT
TRBJ2-2,-,TRBV29-1,-,CSVEGNPLTGELFF,TGCAGCGTTGAGGGAAACCCACTCACCGGGGAGCTGTTTTTT
TRBJ2-7,-,TRBV10-3,-,CAISGRESWEQYF,TGTGCCATCAGTGGTCGGGAGAGCTGGGAGCAGTACTTC
TRBJ2-7,TRBD1,TRBV19,-,CASSILGQQNEQYF,TGTGCCAGTAGTATATTGGGACAGCAGAACGAGCAGTACTTC
TRBJ1-1,TRBD1,TRBV2,many,CASSESTGGVRAFF,TGTGCCAGCAGCGAAAGTACAGGGGGCGTCAGAGCTTTCTTT
TRBJ2-7,-,TRBV9,-,CASSVGSADSYEQYF,TGTGCCAGCAGCGTAGGGTCGGCAGATAGTTACGAGCAGTACTTC
TRBJ1-1,-,TRBV5-1,-,CASSSSPTLTEAFF,TGCGCCAGCAGCTCAAGCCCCACACTCACTGAAGCTTTCTTT
TRBJ2-7,TRBD1,TRBV6-5,many,CASTFGQGAEQYF,TGTGCCAGCACCTTCGGACAGGGGGCCGAGCAGTACTTC
TRBJ1-4,-,TRBV9,few,CASSPSATNEKLFF,TGTGCCAGCTCACCGTCAGCAACTAATGAAAAACTGTTTTTT
TRBJ1-2,-,TRBV5-4,many,CASSLDRVNYGYTF,TGTGCCAGCAGCTTGGACAGGGTGAACTATGGCTACACCTTC
TRBJ2-5,TRBD2,TRBV7-2,many,CASSEKRGRGETQYF,TGTGCCAGCAGCGAGAAGCGGGGGAGGGGAGAGACCCAGTACTTC
TRBJ2-7,TRBD2,TRBV6-1,-,CASSPGLAGGPVFYEQYF,TGTGCCAGCAGTCCGGGACTAGCGGGAGGGCCGGTTTTCTACGAGCAGTACTTC
TRBJ1-1,-,TRBV20-1,-,CSARAGLPRTEAFF,TGCAGTGCTAGGGCGGGCCTCCCTCGGACTGAAGCTTTCTTT
TRBJ2-7,-,TRBV6-5,-,CASTRGGEHYEQYF,TGTGCCAGCACCCGAGGGGGAGAACACTACGAGCAGTACTTC
TRBJ1-1,-,TRBV7-3,-,CASSFSFATEAFF,TGTGCCAGCAGTTTTAGCTTTGCCACTGAAGCTTTCTTT
TRBJ1-6,-,TRBV7-4,-,CASSLLSCGELRRNSPLHF,TGTGCCAGCAGCTTATTGTCGTGCGGGGAACTGCGGCGAAATTCACCCCTCCACTTT